This entry lists 30 T cell receptor beta chains sequenced from one sample in a study of blood T cell repertoires in COVID-19. Sequencing used immunoSEQ multiplex PCR; TCRdb keeps in-frame clones, though not all of them. Of about 150,000 clones in the sample, about 89% are singletons; the top ten hold roughly 0.54%. The specimen was peripheral blood. The receptors were gathered from a man aged 50 to 59 with acute or convalescent COVID-19.

V usage is TRBV30 and J usage is TRBJ2-7; 12 bases are shared with TRBD2. Germline V gives CDR1 GTSNPN, CDR2 SVGIG (reference sequence). The CDR3 consists of 15 residues. V lost 2 bases, J lost 1 base, and 3 bases stayed unmatched. DNA for the CDR3: TGTGCCTGGAGTCACGGACTAGCGGGGTCCTACGAGCAGTACGTC. It yields the protein CAWSHGLAGSYEQYV.

This chain connects TRBV19 to TRBJ2-1; D gene ambiguous. Between the trimmed V and J ends, which lost 3 bases and 4 bases, there was a span of 4 bases. The CDR3 consists of 12 residues. Per the germline V gene, CDR1 is LNHDA and CDR2 is SQIVND (reference sequence). CDR3 residues: CASSMQYNEQFF. The CDR3, as DNA: TGTGCCAGTAGTATGCAGTACAATGAGCAGTTCTTC.

The chain carries TRBV13 and TRBJ1-2; D remains ambiguous. CDR3 length: 15 amino acids. V was cut by 5 bases and J by 8 bases, with 21 bases left in between. From germline, CDR1 is PRHDT and CDR2 FYEKMQ (reference sequence). The CDR3 coding sequence is TGTGCCAGCAGCCCCTGGGGAGTTCTCTCAGAGGGCTACACCTTC. It translates to CASSPWGVLSEGYTF.

The chain has TRBV7-9 and TRBJ1-6; no clear D. This CDR3 is built from 13 residues. Germline V gene data show CDR1 as SEHNR and CDR2 as FQNEAQ (reference sequence). The V gene lost 9 bases and the J gene lost 8 bases, with 14 bases spanning the gap. The chain's CDR3 is CASEGTFDSPLHF. CDR3 coding DNA: TGTGCCAGTGAGGGCACTTTCGATTCACCCCTCCACTTT. Drawing the rest from reference TRBV7-9 and TRBJ1-6, the complete variable domain is DTGVSQNPRHKITKRGQNVTFRCDPISEHNRLYWYRQTLGQGPEFLTYFQNEAQLEKSRLLSDRFSAERPKGSFSTLEIQRTEQGDSAMYLCASEGTFDSPLHFGNGTRLTVT.

This clone occurred once. This chain links TRBV12-3 or TRBV12-4 with TRBJ1-1; weak D call: TRBD1 (6 bases). CDR3 length equals 12 residues. With 5 bases removed from V and 7 bases from J, the gap between germline ends came to 11 bases. In DNA form, the CDR3 reads TGTGCCAGCAGTCCACAACAGGGTGAAGCTTTCTTT. This sequence encodes CASSPQQGEAFF.

The CDR3 loop is CASSPDPSGIYNEQFF. CDR3 DNA: TGCGCCAGCAGCCCCGACCCTAGCGGGATCTACAATGAGCAGTTCTTC. The V and J genes are TRBV5-1 and TRBJ2-1, with TRBD2 identical over 9 bases. The trim removed 4 bases at V and 3 bases at J, leaving 8 bases unmatched. CDR1 and CDR2 from the germline V gene are SGHRS and YFSETQ. The CDR3 runs to 16 residues. Using reference TRBV5-1 and TRBJ2-1 for the parts outside the CDR3, the full variable domain is KAGVTQTPRYLIKTRGQQVTLSCSPISGHRSVSWYQQTPGQGLQFLFEYFSETQRNKGNFPGRFSGRQFSNSRSEMNVSTLELGDSALYLCASSPDPSGIYNEQFFGPGTRLTVL.

This rearrangement joins TRBV11-3 to TRBJ2-3; the match to TRBD2 covers 9 bases. V lost 5 bases and J lost 5; bases outside the gene matches: 8. Per germline, CDR1 SGHNT and CDR2 YENEEA. The CDR3 extends over 15 amino acids. CDR3 in amino acids: CASSPGGGAVDTQYF. DNA of the CDR3: TGTGCCAGCAGCCCGGGCGGGGGGGCAGTAGATACGCAGTATTTT.

V gene TRBV7-2 combines with J gene TRBJ2-7; D gene uncertain. This CDR3 has 15 residues. The V gene's germline CDR1 is SGHTA and CDR2 FQGNSA. V was pared by 1 base and J by 0 bases, with 10 bases between. The CDR3 protein is CASSLDSLGSYEQYV. CDR3 DNA sequence: TGTGCCAGCAGCTTAGATAGTCTCGGCTCCTACGAGCAGTACGTC.

The J gene is TRBJ1-2, the V gene TRBV5-1; D is uncertain. V was pared by 0 bases and J by 6 bases, with 9 bases between. CDR3 length: 13 amino acids. The germline V gene encodes CDR1 SGHRS and CDR2 YFSETQ. Here the CDR3 DNA reads TGCGCCAGCAGCTTGGCCGTCCGGGATGGCTACACCTTC. Translation gives CASSLAVRDGYTF.

The V gene is TRBV2, the J gene TRBJ1-3, with D perhaps matching TRBD1 (6 bases). The CDR3 is 15 amino acids. Trimming removed 5 bases from V and 0 bases from J, with 11 bases in between. Germline-derived CDR1 and CDR2 are SNHLY and FYNNEI. The CDR3 DNA reads TGTGCCAGCAGTTATGACAGGATCTCTGGAAACACCATATATTTT. It is translated as CASSYDRISGNTIYF.

CDR3 DNA sequence: TGTGCCAAGGACAGGAAAAACAATGAGCAGTTCTTC. It specifies CAKDRKNNEQFF. The J gene is TRBJ2-1, the V gene TRBV19, with 7 bases aligning to TRBD1. From germline, CDR1 is LNHDA and CDR2 SQIVND (reference sequence). The CDR3 consists of 12 residues. After removal of 10 bases from V and 5 bases from J, the junction contained 5 bases not matched to a gene.

The rearrangement uses TRBV19 and TRBJ1-6, with a tentative D call TRBD1 (5 bases). V gave up 5 bases and J gave up 8 bases, with 16 bases separating them. The V gene's germline CDR1 is LNHDA and CDR2 SQIVND (reference sequence). The CDR3 spans 15 residues. The CDR3: CASSRRGPGDSPLHF. In DNA form, the CDR3 reads TGTGCCAGTAGTCGGAGGGGACCCGGGGATTCACCCCTCCACTTT.

Written as DNA, the CDR3 is TGTGCCAGCAGCCAAGATGGGGGGACTAGCGGGAGTCTGGAGCAGTACTTC. Translating gives CASSQDGGTSGSLEQYF. J is TRBJ2-7 and V is TRBV3-1 (or the pseudogene TRBV3-2); 14 positions agree with TRBD2. V was pared by 0 bases and J by 7 bases, with 8 bases of the junction left unmatched. Germline assignment: CDR1 LGHDT and CDR2 YNNKEL (reference sequence). This CDR3 is built from 17 residues.

The chain combines TRBV2 with TRBJ2-5; weak D call: TRBD2 (6 bases). This CDR3 is 15 amino acids long. V shed 5 bases and J shed 5 bases, with 18 bases lying between them. Germline assignment: CDR1 SNHLY and CDR2 FYNNEI. As DNA, the CDR3 is TGTGCCAGCAGTACTCGTCAGGGTGGGGGGGAGACCCAGTACTTC. This codes for CASSTRQGGGETQYF.

For the CDR3, the DNA is TGTGCCAGCAGCCAGCCCCTCTCGCGGGGGGTCGAGACCCAGTACTTC. Amino acids: CASSQPLSRGVETQYF. The chain links TRBV14 to TRBJ2-5, with 8 bases matching TRBD2. The J segment lost 5 bases and the V segment lost 3 bases, leaving 11 bases of the junction unmatched. The CDR3 extends over 16 amino acids. Germline-derived CDR1 and CDR2 are SGHDN and FVKESK. Drawing the rest from reference TRBV14 and TRBJ2-5, the complete variable domain is EAGVTQFPSHSVIEKGQTVTLRCDPISGHDNLYWYRRVMGKEIKFLLHFVKESKQDESGMPNNRFLAERTGGTYSTLKVQPAELEDSGVYFCASSQPLSRGVETQYFGPGTRLLVL.

This chain joins TRBV7-2 and TRBJ2-5, with no clear D. The CDR3 has 15 residues. V shed 1 base and J shed 4 bases, with 13 bases lying between them. Germline CDR1 and CDR2: SGHTA and FQGNSA. CDR3 nucleotide sequence: TGTGCCAGCAGCTTAGTGCCTAGTTCCCTAGAGACCCAGTACTTC. Translated, it gives CASSLVPSSLETQYF.

The chain employs TRBV27 and TRBJ2-6; D unclear. V lost 5 bases and J 3 bases, leaving 8 bases between the germline ends. There are 14 residues in the CDR3. CDR1 is MNHEY, CDR2 SMNVEV, per germline (reference sequence). CDR3: CASSLPGGANVLTF. The DNA for the CDR3 is TGTGCCAGCAGTCTACCGGGTGGGGCCAACGTCCTGACTTTC.

The chain is built from TRBV4-2 and TRBJ1-4, with D unclear. Trimming took off 8 bases at V and 7 bases at J, with 17 bases between the two ends. This CDR3 region has 14 residues. The germline CDR1 and CDR2 sequences are LGHNA and YNFKEQ. The CDR3 DNA reads as TGTGCCAGCGGAACCGGCGGGAGCGGTGAAAAACTGTTTTTT. It encodes CASGTGGSGEKLFF.

V gene TRBV6-1 combines with J gene TRBJ1-2, with TRBD1 identical over 8 bases. CDR1 and CDR2 from the germline V gene are MNHNS and SASEGT. The V segment lost 3 bases and the J segment 2 bases; nucleotides outside the gene matches: 2. This CDR3 spans 14 amino acids. CDR3 bases: TGTGCCAGCAGTGACAGGGGGCGCAACTATGGCTACACCTTC. Translated: CASSDRGRNYGYTF.

The V gene is TRBV7-3, the J gene TRBJ2-3; 9 bases line up with TRBD2. The V gene end was trimmed by 3 bases and the J gene end by 0 bases; junction bases not matched to a gene: 1. The CDR3 has 15 residues. Germline lookup yields CDR1 SGHTA and CDR2 FQGTGA. The CDR3 DNA follows: TGTGCCAGCAGCTTGACTAGCGGTAGCACAGATACGCAGTATTTT. It encodes CASSLTSGSTDTQYF.

The chain combines TRBV10-3 with TRBJ1-2; D ambiguous. Germline V gene sequence: CDR1 ENHRY, CDR2 SYGVKD. The CDR3 has 13 amino acids. Trimming shortened V by 3 bases and J by 7 bases, and 12 bases separated the two germline ends. The CDR3 region has the DNA TGTGCCATCAGTGAATCAGTGGTGGCTGGCTACACCTTC. This encodes CAISESVVAGYTF.

The CDR3 DNA reads TGTGCCAGCAGTATCACTAGCGGGAGTATAAATGAGCAGTTCTTC. It encodes CASSITSGSINEQFF. The chain employs TRBV27 and TRBJ2-1; 11 bases align to TRBD2. The CDR3 runs 15 residues. V trimming: 5 bases; J trimming: 7 bases; junction bases outside the gene matches: 7. In germline, CDR1 is MNHEY, CDR2 SMNVEV (reference sequence).

The V call is TRBV18, the J call TRBJ2-2; D uncertain. Germline loops: CDR1 KGHSH, CDR2 LQKENI. V lost 6 bases, J lost 2 bases, and 7 bases lay in between. The CDR3 consists of 13 residues. DNA of the CDR3: TGTGCCAGCTCTATAGATAACACCGGGGAGCTGTTTTTT. It is translated as CASSIDNTGELFF.

The V and J genes are TRBV19 and TRBJ2-5; maybe TRBD2 (6 bases). In germline, CDR1 is LNHDA, CDR2 SQIVND (reference sequence). The CDR3 sequence is 13 residues long. V lost 5 bases and J lost 5, with 12 bases in between. The CDR3 bases are TGTGCCAGTAGTGACCAGGGAGGCGAGACCCAGTACTTC. Its translation is CASSDQGGETQYF.

V and J are TRBV3-1 (or the pseudogene TRBV3-2) and TRBJ1-2, with D possibly matching TRBD1 (6 bases). CDR1 is LGHDT, CDR2 YNNKEL, per germline (reference sequence). Deletions cut 3 bases from V and 0 bases from J, with 29 bases between. The length of the CDR3 is 21 residues. CDR3 nucleotide sequence: TGTGCCAGCAGCCACCAACTAATTCTCCGGGACACTTGGGGGCCTAACTATGGCTACACCTTC. Amino acid sequence: CASSHQLILRDTWGPNYGYTF.

This rearrangement joins TRBV18 to TRBJ1-4, with a possible D match to TRBD1 (5 bases). Trimming took 1 base from V and 3 from J, leaving 12 bases between them. This CDR3 spans 16 amino acids. Germline CDR1 is KGHSH and CDR2 is LQKENI. CDR3 sequence reads: CASSPLSGTANEKLFF. The DNA of the CDR3 is TGTGCCAGCTCACCACTTAGCGGGACGGCTAATGAAAAACTGTTTTTT.

The genes are TRBV6-5 and TRBJ2-7; tentative D call: TRBD2 (5 bases). The V end lost 3 bases, the J end lost 0 bases, and 12 bases lay between the germline ends. Per germline, CDR1 MNHEY and CDR2 SVGAGI. The CDR3 extends over 15 amino acids. CDR3 amino acids: CASSYSGFGSYEQYF. DNA for the CDR3: TGTGCCAGCAGTTATTCGGGGTTCGGCTCCTACGAGCAGTACTTC.

The rearrangement joins TRBV29-1 to TRBJ2-2; no reliable D call. The V end lost 3 bases, the J end lost 0 bases, and 8 bases lay between the germline ends. The CDR3 is made up of 14 amino acids. In germline, CDR1 is SQVTM, CDR2 ANQGSEA. In DNA, the CDR3 is TGCAGCGTTGAGACTGACGCGAACACCGGGGAGCTGTTTTTT. This encodes CSVETDANTGELFF.

The chain employs TRBV3-1 (or the pseudogene TRBV3-2) and TRBJ1-6; 7 bases match TRBD1. The CDR3 sequence is 17 residues long. Germline CDR1 is LGHDT and CDR2 is YNNKEL (reference sequence). The J segment lost 2 bases and the V segment lost 3 bases, leaving 7 bases of the junction unmatched. DNA of the CDR3: TGTGCCAGCAGCCATAGACAGGGTGACCCCTATAATTCACCCCTCCACTTT. Residues: CASSHRQGDPYNSPLHF.

J is TRBJ1-5 and V is TRBV5-5; 7 nucleotides line up with TRBD1. Germline V gene data show CDR1 as SGHKS and CDR2 as YYEKEE (reference sequence). J gave up 4 bases and V 0 bases, and 7 bases lay outside the gene matches. This CDR3 has 16 residues. CDR3 amino acids: CASSLGGTVNNQPQHF. The DNA of the CDR3 is TGTGCCAGCAGCTTGGGGGGGACAGTAAATAATCAGCCCCAGCATTTT.